This T cell receptor (beta chain) was captured in a study of CDR3 diversity in severe acne. TCRdb re-called the PCR reads through MiXCR, storing one row per CDR3 protein. Among 90,000 or so distinct CDR3 sequences listed, 45% to 50% were seen once. Losses at the gene ends were 5 bases for V and 4 bases for J; bases not matched to a gene: 8. The CDR3 totals 16 residues. The germline CDR1 and CDR2 sequences are KGHDR and SFDVKD. The gene calls are TRBV24-1 and TRBJ2-2, with 8 nucleotides matching TRBD2. The source material was blood. The sequence was collected from a male donor in good health, serving as a control. The CDR3 is CATSARPGGPTGELFF. CDR3 DNA: TGTGCCACCAGTGCTAGGCCGGGAGGGCCCACCGGGGAGCTGTTTTTT.